The T cell receptor (beta chain) described here comes from a study of cytomegalovirus exposure and HLA in healthy donors. Study outcomes and limitations: The availability of immune exposure information extended only to CMV serostatus. Per published reports, the classifier diagnosed cytomegalovirus status with high specificity and sensitivity.

Primers included in the PCR were 60 Vbeta and 13 Jbeta primers. TCRdb's table, derived via immunoSEQ multiplex PCR, lists solely in-frame clones and lacks some. The table records about 200,000 clones, approximately 79% of them present only once. About this clone itself: Its antigen remains unknown.

This CDR3 is 14 amino acids long. V lost 6 bases and J lost 0, with 11 bases in between. Per the germline V gene, CDR1 is MDHEN and CDR2 is SYDVKM. The sequenced sample consisted of PBMCs. The V call is TRBV28, the J call TRBJ1-2; D might be TRBD1 (5 bases). The sequence derives from a man in his fifties or sixties in good health and CMV-seronegative. Written as DNA, the CDR3 is TGTGCCAGCAGGGGCGGGGGACCTAACTATGGCTACACCTTC. It translates to CASRGGGPNYGYTF.